This TCR beta chain emerged from a study of OX40 agonist ivuxolimab in advanced cancers. Clones were sequenced by immunoSEQ multiplex PCR, and TCRdb holds only the in-frame ones, with some missing. Here the sample spans over 150,000 clones, 90% to 95% being singletons. V was shortened by 4 bases and J by 4 bases, with 7 bases between the two germline ends. The CDR3 totals 11 residues. Germline V gene sequence: CDR1 DFQATT, CDR2 SNEGSKA (reference sequence). Regarding the study as a whole: Relatively little clonal expansion, among the lowest observed, appeared in partial responders at 0.1-3.0 mg/kg.

A remark on this clone: As yet, its antigen is unknown.

The chain recombines TRBV20-1 with TRBJ1-1; no clear D. The starting material was CD4+ or CD8+ T cells sorted from blood, obtained in a trial of the OX40 agonist ivuxolimab. The source of this sequence is an adult with an advanced solid tumor such as melanoma, head and neck, liver or kidney cancer. CDR3 residues: CSATGSTEAFF. The CDR3 DNA is TGCAGTGCTACAGGATCCACTGAAGCTTTCTTT.